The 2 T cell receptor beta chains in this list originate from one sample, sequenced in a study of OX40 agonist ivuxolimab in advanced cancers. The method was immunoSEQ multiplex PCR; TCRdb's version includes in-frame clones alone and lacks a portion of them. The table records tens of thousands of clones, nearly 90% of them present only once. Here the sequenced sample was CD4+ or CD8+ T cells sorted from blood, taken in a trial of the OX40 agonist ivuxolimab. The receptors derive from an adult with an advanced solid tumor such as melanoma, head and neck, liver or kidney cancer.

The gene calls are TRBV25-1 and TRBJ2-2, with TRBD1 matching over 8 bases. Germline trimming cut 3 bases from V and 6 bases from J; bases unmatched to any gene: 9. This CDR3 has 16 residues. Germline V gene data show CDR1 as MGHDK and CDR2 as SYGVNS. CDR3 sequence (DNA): TGTGCCAGCAGTGAGTCCACAGGACAGGGATCCGGGGAGCTGTTTTTT. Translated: CASSESTGQGSGELFF.

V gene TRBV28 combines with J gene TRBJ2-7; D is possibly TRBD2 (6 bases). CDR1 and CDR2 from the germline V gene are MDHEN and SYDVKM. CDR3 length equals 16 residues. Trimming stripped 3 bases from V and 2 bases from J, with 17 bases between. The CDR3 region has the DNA TGTGCCAGCAGTTTGTCTGGAGGGGTACTGGCCTACGAGCAGTACTTC. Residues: CASSLSGGVLAYEQYF. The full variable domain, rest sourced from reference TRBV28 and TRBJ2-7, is DVKVTQSSRYLVKRTGEKVFLECVQDMDHENMFWYRQDPGLGLRLIYFSYDVKMKEKGDIPEGYSVSREKKERFSLILESASTNQTSMYLCASSLSGGVLAYEQYFGPGTRLTVT.